This TCR beta chain was documented in a study of blood T cell repertoires in COVID-19. Study overall: The United States, Italy and Spain provided the acute and convalescent COVID-19 samples. T cells, B-cell-depleted T cells, or PBMCs provided the cDNA or gDNA that served as material.

Clones were read by immunoSEQ multiplex PCR, and TCRdb kept only the in-frame ones, dropping some. The table records about 180,000 clones, roughly 80% of them present only once. Cohort 3 donors counted as recovered after two negative PCRs, clearance, or resolved symptoms. In germline, CDR1 is SEHNR, CDR2 FQNEAQ (reference sequence). The V gene lost 5 bases and the J gene lost 1 base, with 11 bases spanning the gap. The CDR3 has 15 amino acids. This receptor was identified in a woman aged 45-65 years who had recovered from COVID-19. Source material: PBMCs or T cells enriched from blood (not recorded which). V gene TRBV7-9 combines with J gene TRBJ2-2, with unresolved D. CDR3 amino acids: CASSPGSLNTGELFF. The CDR3 coding sequence is TGTGCCAGCAGCCCAGGATCACTGAACACCGGGGAGCTGTTTTTT.